Listed below are T cell receptor beta chains from one sample, sequenced in a study of T cell responses to AZD1222 COVID-19 vaccine. Method: immunoSEQ multiplex PCR; TCRdb's copy keeps in-frame clones and lacks some. The sample has 150,000 or so clones; about 90% are singletons. The specimen was peripheral blood, collected 28 days after the second AZD1222 dose. The source is an adult who received the AZD1222 COVID-19 vaccine. Both conserved end residues are part of each CDR3. D genes are given only for firm matches. Where a row states a size, it is once, few, many or the class of an expanded clone; other rows omit it.

.	TRBV19	.	TRBJ1-2	CASSIDPPYGYTF	TGTGCCAGTAGTATAGATCCCCCCTATGGCTACACCTTC
.	TRBV7-2	.	TRBJ2-5	CASRQEGETQYF	TGTGCCAGCAGACAGGAAGGAGAGACCCAGTACTTC
.	TRBV28	.	TRBJ1-4	CASLAGGAGKKLFF	TGTGCCAGCCTAGCGGGGGGCGCGGGGAAGAAACTGTTTTTT
.	TRBV10-3	.	TRBJ2-1	CAISEGSRSYNEQFF	TGTGCCATCAGTGAGGGGAGCCGCTCCTACAATGAGCAGTTCTTC
.	TRBV18	TRBD2	TRBJ2-1	CASSPGLAGAGEQFF	TGTGCCAGCTCACCCGGACTAGCGGGAGCGGGTGAGCAGTTCTTC
.	TRBV7-9	TRBD2	TRBJ2-1	CASSLSIQFGGSRGEQFF	TGTGCCAGCAGCTTAAGTATTCAGTTCGGCGGGAGTAGGGGTGAGCAGTTCTTC
once	TRBV10-2	TRBD2	TRBJ2-1	CASILSGKGEGEQFF	TGCGCCAGCATTCTTAGCGGGAAAGGAGAGGGTGAGCAGTTCTTC
.	TRBV12-5	.	TRBJ2-1	CASGLGAEQFF	TGTGCTAGTGGTTTGGGAGCTGAGCAGTTCTTC
.	TRBV30	.	TRBJ1-3	CAWSVGQEGNTIYF	TGTGCCTGGTCGGTAGGGCAGGAGGGAAACACCATATATTTT
.	TRBV19	TRBD1	TRBJ1-5	CASLDRTNQPQHF	TGTGCCAGTTTGGACAGGACTAATCAGCCCCAGCATTTT
few	TRBV28	TRBD1	TRBJ2-7	CASSHDRGTYEQYF	TGTGCCAGCAGCCACGACAGGGGGACCTACGAGCAGTACTTC
.	TRBV19	TRBD2	TRBJ2-7	CASSIVAGGEYEQYF	TGTGCCAGTAGTATAGTAGCGGGAGGAGAGTACGAGCAGTACTTC
once	TRBV28	.	TRBJ2-3	CASSPIYSLSSTDTQYF	TGTGCCAGCAGTCCCATCTACAGTCTTTCTAGCACAGATACGCAGTATTTT
.	TRBV10-1	.	TRBJ2-1	CASHCLLRGGQGQYNEQFF	TGCGCCAGCCACTGTCTACTCAGGGGGGGACAAGGTCAGTACAATGAGCAGTTCTTC
.	TRBV7-9	TRBD1	TRBJ2-3	CASNDRGDTQYF	TGTGCCAGCAACGACAGGGGGGATACGCAGTATTTT
.	TRBV2	TRBD1	TRBJ1-5	CATGQGWQPQHF	TGTGCCACTGGACAGGGATGGCAGCCCCAGCATTTT
.	TRBV29-1	TRBD1	TRBJ2-7	CSVVRGRGSYEQYF	TGCAGCGTTGTTCGCGGCAGGGGGTCCTACGAGCAGTACTTC
.	TRBV2	.	TRBJ1-6	CASVGGGAYNSPLHF	TGTGCCAGCGTGGGGGGTGGGGCCTATAATTCACCCCTCCACTTT
.	TRBV5-1	TRBD1	TRBJ2-1	CASSLEGQGWSYNEQFF	TGCGCCAGCAGCTTGGAGGGACAGGGGTGGTCCTACAATGAGCAGTTCTTC
.	TRBV3-1/TRBV3-2	.	TRBJ1-5	CASSPGADSNQPQHF	TGTGCCAGCAGCCCCGGGGCAGATAGCAATCAGCCCCAGCATTTT
.	TRBV11-2	.	TRBJ2-7	CASSLGGGALGLEQYF	TGTGCCAGCAGCTTAGGTGGCGGGGCCCTTGGGCTCGAGCAGTACTTC
.	TRBV28	.	TRBJ2-5	CASIKQGGHETQYF	TGTGCCAGCATCAAGCAAGGGGGTCACGAGACCCAGTACTTC
.	TRBV10-2	TRBD1	TRBJ1-1	CASSDSPGQGSTEAFF	TGCGCCAGCAGTGACTCTCCAGGACAGGGGAGCACTGAAGCTTTCTTT
.	TRBV28	.	TRBJ2-2	CASRLTGELFF	TGTGCCAGTAGGCTCACCGGGGAGCTGTTTTTT
.	TRBV19	.	TRBJ2-3	CASRRTADSTDTQYF	TGTGCCAGTAGAAGGACTGCGGATAGCACAGATACGCAGTATTTT
.	TRBV27	.	TRBJ2-2	CATTRGEGTGELFF	TGTGCCACCACCCGGGGAGAGGGAACCGGGGAGCTGTTTTTT
once	TRBV7-8	.	TRBJ2-2	CASSLIVETGELFF	TGTGCCAGCAGCTTAATCGTCGAGACCGGGGAGCTGTTTTTT
.	TRBV18	.	TRBJ1-1	CASSEVNTEAFF	TGTGCCAGCTCAGAAGTGAACACTGAAGCTTTCTTT
few	TRBV3-1/TRBV3-2	.	TRBJ2-7	CASSRGHEQYF	TGTGCCAGCAGCCGGGGTCACGAGCAGTACTTC
.	TRBV28	.	TRBJ2-7	CASSLTGPYEQYF	TGTGCCAGCAGTTTAACAGGGCCCTACGAGCAGTACTTC
.	TRBV29-1	.	TRBJ1-2	CSVEDRGVRGYTF	TGCAGCGTTGAAGATCGAGGAGTTCGGGGCTACACCTTC
.	TRBV10-3	.	TRBJ2-7	CAISVNGAYEQYF	TGTGCCATCAGTGTCAATGGGGCCTACGAGCAGTACTTC
.	TRBV5-4	TRBD1	TRBJ2-2	CASSSGTGTGELFF	TGTGCCAGCAGCTCCGGGACAGGGACCGGGGAGCTGTTTTTT
once	TRBV10-3	.	TRBJ2-4	CAISESPGEGNIQYF	TGTGCCATCAGTGAGTCCCCCGGAGAGGGAAACATTCAGTACTTC
.	TRBV6-5	TRBD2	TRBJ2-7	CASIELAGVAEQYF	TGTGCCAGCATCGAGCTAGCGGGAGTAGCCGAGCAGTACTTC
.	TRBV30	TRBD2	TRBJ2-3	CAWSVRRGTDTQYF	TGTGCCTGGAGTGTTCGGCGGGGGACAGATACGCAGTATTTT
.	TRBV28	.	TRBJ2-1	CASNLDNEQFF	TGTGCCAGCAATCTTGACAATGAGCAGTTCTTC
.	TRBV2	.	TRBJ1-6	CASSGGPGNSPLHF	TGTGCCAGCAGCGGGGGACCGGGGAATTCACCCCTCCACTTT
.	TRBV19	TRBD2	TRBJ2-1	CASSIVLAGGNNEQFF	TGTGCCAGTAGTATAGTACTAGCGGGAGGGAACAATGAGCAGTTCTTC
.	TRBV5-1	TRBD1	TRBJ1-2	CASSLEGQGFGYTF	TGCGCCAGCAGCTTGGAGGGACAGGGGTTTGGCTACACCTTC
.	TRBV2	.	TRBJ2-5	CASSSMNRVVETQYF	TGTGCCAGCAGTAGTATGAACAGGGTAGTAGAGACCCAGTACTTC
.	TRBV5-4	.	TRBJ1-4	CASSGPRGGNEKLFF	TGTGCCAGCAGCGGACCGAGGGGCGGTAATGAAAAACTGTTTTTT
.	TRBV5-8	TRBD2	TRBJ2-5	CASSLLPGGETQYF	TGTGCCAGCAGCCTACTTCCGGGAGGAGAGACCCAGTACTTC
.	TRBV19	.	TRBJ2-1	CASTESLVSSGNEQFF	TGTGCCAGTACCGAATCCCTAGTGTCCTCAGGCAATGAGCAGTTCTTC